The 28 T cell receptor beta chains presented below share a single source sample, sequenced in a study of OX40 agonist ivuxolimab in advanced cancers. Profiling relied on immunoSEQ multiplex PCR, and the TCRdb table lists in-frame clones only, not all of them. The profile covers tens of thousands of clones, with approximately 89% appearing a single time and roughly 4% taken by the ten largest. The source was CD4+ or CD8+ T cells sorted from blood, collected in a trial of the OX40 agonist ivuxolimab. These receptors were taken from an adult with an advanced solid tumor such as melanoma, head and neck, liver or kidney cancer.

The chain recombines TRBV5-3 with TRBJ1-2; 7 positions agree with TRBD1. TRBV5-3 is given ORF status, its function remaining uncertain. This CDR3 contains 15 residues. V lost 0 bases, J lost 7 bases, and 9 bases stayed unmatched. CDR3 residues: CARSLGPDRAGGYTF. The CDR3 DNA follows: TGTGCCAGAAGCTTGGGACCCGACAGGGCTGGTGGCTACACCTTC.

The sample holds one count of this clone. Other DNA sequences of this sample code for an identical CDR3. The chain combines TRBV2 with TRBJ2-5, with 9 nucleotides matching TRBD1. Germline lookup yields CDR1 SNHLY and CDR2 FYNNEI. The trim removed 6 bases at V and 4 bases at J, leaving 3 bases unmatched. The CDR3 sequence is 13 residues long. The CDR3 loop reads CASRGQGRETQYF. The CDR3 nucleotides are TGTGCCAGCAGGGGACAGGGAAGAGAGACCCAGTACTTC.

The chain couples TRBV10-3 to TRBJ1-1, with 7 bases matching TRBD1. Germline CDR1 ENHRY, CDR2 SYGVKD. After removal of 7 bases from V and 4 bases from J, the junction contained 9 bases not matched to a gene. The CDR3 totals 14 residues. CDR3 amino acids: CAITDRVSGTEAFF. In DNA, the CDR3 is TGTGCCATCACCGACAGGGTTTCGGGCACTGAAGCTTTCTTT.

This chain joins TRBV27 and TRBJ2-1; 8 bases match TRBD2. V lost 6 bases, J lost 5 bases, and 6 bases stayed unmatched. Looked up from germline, CDR1 is MNHEY and CDR2 is SMNVEV (reference sequence). The CDR3 runs to 14 residues. Written as DNA, the CDR3 is TGTGCCAGCAGGTATAGCGGGAACCACAATGAGCAGTTCTTC. This translates into CASRYSGNHNEQFF.

The CDR3 spells CASSLKEHTGPGANVLTF. The CDR3, as DNA: TGCGCCAGCAGCCTGAAGGAACACACAGGGCCAGGGGCCAACGTCCTGACTTTC. J is TRBJ2-6 and V is TRBV4-1; weak D call: TRBD1 (6 bases). Per germline, CDR1 MGHRA and CDR2 YSYEKL. V was clipped by 4 bases and J by 4 bases, with 20 bases between them. This CDR3 is 18 amino acids long.

The chain carries TRBV19 and TRBJ1-2, with D unclear. The CDR3 is made up of 12 amino acids. From germline, CDR1 is LNHDA and CDR2 SQIVND (reference sequence). With 4 bases removed from V and 8 bases from J, the gap between germline ends came to 11 bases. The CDR3 nucleotides are TGTGCCAGTAGTACGAGGGTCGTCGGCTACACCTTC. Its translation is CASSTRVVGYTF.

The chain carries TRBV29-1 and TRBJ2-6; D remains unclear. Germline V gene lookup returns CDR1 SQVTM and CDR2 ANQGSEA. This CDR3 is 14 amino acids long. V was cut by 5 bases and J by 0 bases, with 8 bases left in between. CDR3 sequence: CSVTQHSGANVLTF. The DNA of the CDR3 is TGCAGCGTTACACAGCACTCTGGGGCCAACGTCCTGACTTTC.

The chain joins TRBV15 to TRBJ2-1; D possibly matches TRBD1 or TRBD2 (5 bases each). Germline CDR1 and CDR2: LNHNV and YYDKDF (reference sequence). This CDR3 spans 15 amino acids. The V end lost 3 bases, the J end lost 1 base, and 10 bases lay between the germline ends. The CDR3 spells CATSREEGSYNEQFF. The CDR3 bases are TGTGCCACCAGCAGGGAAGAGGGGTCCTACAATGAGCAGTTCTTC.

The chain joins TRBV11-2 to TRBJ2-1, with a possible D match to TRBD1 (6 bases). Per the germline V gene, CDR1 is SGHAT and CDR2 is FQNNGV. The CDR3 contains 14 residues. Trimming took off 5 bases at V and 4 bases at J, with 12 bases between the two ends. DNA of the CDR3: TGTGCCAGCAGCCCAGGGGCAGCTTACAATGAGCAGTTCTTC. Protein sequence: CASSPGAAYNEQFF.

This rearrangement joins TRBV29-1 to TRBJ2-2, with 7 bases matching TRBD1. Per germline, CDR1 SQVTM and CDR2 ANQGSEA. V shed 4 bases, J shed 3 bases, and the junction held 5 bases outside the gene matches. The CDR3 sequence is 14 residues long. The CDR3 DNA reads TGCAGCGTTGGACAGGGCCTCGACACCGGGGAGCTGTTTTTT. The encoded protein is CSVGQGLDTGELFF.

The chain combines TRBV5-1 with TRBJ2-7; 10 positions agree with TRBD2. With V trimmed by 4 bases and J by 2 bases, 9 bases remained unmatched. From germline, CDR1 is SGHRS and CDR2 YFSETQ. The CDR3 totals 16 residues. The CDR3 sequence is CASSQSGTSDAYEQYF. DNA for the CDR3: TGCGCCAGCAGCCAATCCGGGACTAGCGATGCCTACGAGCAGTACTTC.

J is TRBJ1-4 and V is TRBV18; 8 bases fit TRBD1. Unmatched junction bases numbered 9, after V lost 2 bases and J lost 4 bases. This CDR3 has 17 amino acids. CDR1 and CDR2 from the germline V gene are KGHSH and LQKENI. CDR3 DNA sequence: TGTGCCAGCTCACCAACGGTAAACAGGGGGTTTAATGAAAAACTGTTTTTT. Translating it yields CASSPTVNRGFNEKLFF.

The CDR3 nucleotides read TGCAGCGTTGGACCCACCAGGAACATGAACACTGAAGCTTTCTTT. Its protein is CSVGPTRNMNTEAFF. The J gene is TRBJ1-1, the V gene TRBV29-1; no reliable D call. The CDR3 extends over 15 amino acids. Trimming left V 4 bases short and J 0 bases short, with 15 bases between. CDR1 and CDR2 from the germline V gene are SQVTM and ANQGSEA.

This chain uses TRBV7-9 with TRBJ2-6; D not resolved. CDR3 size: 13 residues. The germline V gene has CDR1 SEHNR and CDR2 FQNEAQ (reference sequence). V was shortened by 0 bases and J by 3 bases, with 0 bases between the two germline ends. CDR3 nucleotide sequence: TGTGCCAGCAGCTTAGCTGGGGCCAACGTCCTGACTTTC. It codes for CASSLAGANVLTF. Supplemented by reference TRBV7-9 and TRBJ2-6, the full variable domain reads DTGVSQNPRHKITKRGQNVTFRCDPISEHNRLYWYRQTLGQGPEFLTYFQNEAQLEKSRLLSDRFSAERPKGSFSTLEIQRTEQGDSAMYLCASSLAGANVLTFGAGSRLTVL.

J is TRBJ2-7 and V is TRBV27; 7 nucleotides align to TRBD2. Germline V gene sequence: CDR1 MNHEY, CDR2 SMNVEV (reference sequence). Trimming cost V 5 bases and J 0 bases; bases outside gene matches: 7. CDR3 length: 15 residues. CDR3 protein: CASSPGLVGSYEQYV. Here the CDR3 DNA reads TGTGCCAGCAGTCCCGGACTAGTAGGCTCCTACGAGCAGTACGTC.

The V call is TRBV7-3, the J call TRBJ2-5; 9 positions agree with TRBD2. CDR1 and CDR2 (germline): SGHTA, FQGTGA. The CDR3 loop spans 15 amino acids. V shed 2 bases, J shed 4 bases, and the junction held 5 bases outside the gene matches. CDR3 in DNA: TGTGCCAGCAGCTTAGGCGGGAGGGCCCCAGAGACCCAGTACTTC. It is translated as CASSLGGRAPETQYF.

The count of this clone is one. This rearrangement joins TRBV19 to TRBJ2-3, with 12 bases identical to TRBD2. Germline V gives CDR1 LNHDA, CDR2 SQIVND (reference sequence). V shed 3 bases and J 1 base; nucleotides not matched to a gene: 8. This CDR3 has 18 amino acids. CDR3 region: CASSMLAGGLKGTDTQYF. The CDR3 DNA reads as TGTGCCAGTAGTATGCTAGCGGGAGGGCTTAAGGGCACAGATACGCAGTATTTT.

The chain uses TRBV5-1 and TRBJ2-3; 9 nucleotides match TRBD2. CDR1 is SGHRS, CDR2 YFSETQ, per germline. The CDR3 extends over 17 amino acids. Germline trimming cut 0 bases from V and 0 bases from J; bases unmatched to any gene: 5. CDR3 sequence (DNA): TGCGCCAGCAGCTTGGGGGCTAGCGGGGCTAGCACAGATACGCAGTATTTT. Translating gives CASSLGASGASTDTQYF.

CDR3 DNA: TGCGCCAGCAGTGGTTCGGTGGGCGAGACCCAGTACTTC. Amino acid sequence: CASSGSVGETQYF. The genes are TRBV10-1 and TRBJ2-5; D is ambiguous. Germline loops: CDR1 WNHNN, CDR2 SYGVQD (reference sequence). The CDR3 is made up of 13 amino acids. V gave up 4 bases and J gave up 5 bases, with 11 bases separating them.

V is TRBV7-3 and J is TRBJ2-2; D assignment may be TRBD1 or TRBD2 (5 bases each). In germline, CDR1 is SGHTA, CDR2 FQGTGA. The CDR3 contains 16 residues. V lost 2 bases and J lost 4, with 14 bases in between. CDR3: CASSLVQGAGTGELFF. The CDR3 bases are TGTGCCAGCAGCTTAGTCCAGGGCGCGGGCACCGGGGAGCTGTTTTTT.

In this sample, this clone turned up a few times. The chain combines TRBV7-9 with TRBJ2-5; D is ambiguous. V lost 2 bases and J lost 5, with 3 bases in between. CDR3 size: 11 residues. In germline, CDR1 is SEHNR, CDR2 FQNEAQ (reference sequence). CDR3 in amino acids: CASSLTETQYF. The CDR3 DNA sequence: TGTGCCAGCAGCTTAACGGAGACCCAGTACTTC.

This sequence joins TRBV19 and TRBJ2-3; D unresolved. Trimming removed 6 bases at V and 0 bases at J, with 4 bases between. The germline V gene has CDR1 LNHDA and CDR2 SQIVND (reference sequence). The CDR3 covers 12 residues. This chain's CDR3 is CASRTSTDTQYF. CDR3 sequence (DNA): TGTGCCAGTAGGACAAGCACAGATACGCAGTATTTT.

The rearrangement joins TRBV28 to TRBJ1-3; D is possibly TRBD1 (6 bases). V was pared by 5 bases and J by 0 bases, with 11 bases between. The CDR3 spans 15 residues. The V gene's germline CDR1 is MDHEN and CDR2 SYDVKM. CDR3 protein: CASSRQEFSGNTIYF. DNA for the CDR3: TGTGCCAGCAGTCGACAGGAGTTCTCTGGAAACACCATATATTTT.

V is TRBV7-3 and J is TRBJ2-2, with D uncertain. The CDR3 is 14 amino acids. Between the trimmed V and J ends, which lost 6 bases and 0 bases, there was a span of 8 bases. From germline, CDR1 is SGHTA and CDR2 FQGTGA. The CDR3 loop is CASSPVANTGELFF. The DNA for the CDR3 is TGTGCCAGCAGTCCCGTCGCGAACACCGGGGAGCTGTTTTTT.

The chain combines TRBV29-1 with TRBJ1-1; possible D gene TRBD1, 5 bases. Germline CDR1 is SQVTM and CDR2 is ANQGSEA. The CDR3 is 12 residues long. Trimming pared 7 bases from V and 2 bases from J, leaving 11 bases between. This CDR3 is CSAARGNTEAFF. The CDR3 bases are TGCAGCGCTGCTAGGGGAAACACTGAAGCTTTCTTT.

The chain links TRBV10-3 to TRBJ2-2; perhaps D is TRBD1 or TRBD2 (6 bases each). This CDR3 is 15 amino acids long. V was pared by 10 bases and J by 4 bases, with 19 bases between. The germline gives CDR1 ENHRY, CDR2 SYGVKD. The CDR3 DNA follows: TGTGCCACCGAATCGGGGGCGGTCCTCACCGGGGAGCTGTTTTTT. This translates into CATESGAVLTGELFF.

The chain recombines TRBV2 with TRBJ1-2, with 10 positions matching TRBD1. The junction had 5 bases not matched to a gene; V was cut back by 6 bases and J by 7 bases. The CDR3 is 13 amino acids. Germline V gene data show CDR1 as SNHLY and CDR2 as FYNNEI. The chain's CDR3 is CASRGQGVAGYTF. In DNA, the CDR3 is TGTGCCAGCAGAGGACAGGGGGTGGCTGGCTACACCTTC. The full variable domain, with the rest looked up from reference TRBV2 and TRBJ1-2, is EPEVTQTPSHQVTQMGQEVILRCVPISNHLYFYWYRQILGQKVEFLVSFYNNEISEKSEIFDDQFSVERPDGSNFTLKIRSTKLEDSAMYFCASRGQGVAGYTFGSGTRLTVV.

This clone was found a few times. The V gene is TRBV7-9, the J gene TRBJ2-4; the D is unclear. CDR1 and CDR2 from the germline V gene are SEHNR and FQNEAQ (reference sequence). Trimming stripped 2 bases from V and 6 bases from J, with 14 bases between. The CDR3 has 15 amino acids. In DNA, the CDR3 is TGTGCCAGCAGCTTAAGGGCACCATTGGCAAACATTCAGTACTTC. Translating it yields CASSLRAPLANIQYF. Drawing the rest from reference TRBV7-9 and TRBJ2-4, the complete variable domain is DTGVSQNPRHKITKRGQNVTFRCDPISEHNRLYWYRQTLGQGPEFLTYFQNEAQLEKSRLLSDRFSAERPKGSFSTLEIQRTEQGDSAMYLCASSLRAPLANIQYFGAGTRLSVL.